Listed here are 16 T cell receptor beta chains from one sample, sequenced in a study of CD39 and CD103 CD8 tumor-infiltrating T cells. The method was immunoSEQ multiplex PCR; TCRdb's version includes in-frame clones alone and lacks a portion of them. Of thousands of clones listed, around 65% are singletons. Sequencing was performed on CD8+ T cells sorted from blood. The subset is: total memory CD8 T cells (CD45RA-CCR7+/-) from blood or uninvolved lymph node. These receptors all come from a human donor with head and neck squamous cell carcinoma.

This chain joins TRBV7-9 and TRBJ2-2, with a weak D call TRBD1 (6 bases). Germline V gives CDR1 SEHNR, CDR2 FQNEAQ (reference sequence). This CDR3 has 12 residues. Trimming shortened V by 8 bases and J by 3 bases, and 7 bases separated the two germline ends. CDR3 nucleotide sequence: TGTGCCAGCGGGGGCGACACCGGGGAGCTGTTTTTT. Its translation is CASGGDTGELFF. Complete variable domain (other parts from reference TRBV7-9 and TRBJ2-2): DTGVSQNPRHKITKRGQNVTFRCDPISEHNRLYWYRQTLGQGPEFLTYFQNEAQLEKSRLLSDRFSAERPKGSFSTLEIQRTEQGDSAMYLCASGGDTGELFFGEGSRLTVL.

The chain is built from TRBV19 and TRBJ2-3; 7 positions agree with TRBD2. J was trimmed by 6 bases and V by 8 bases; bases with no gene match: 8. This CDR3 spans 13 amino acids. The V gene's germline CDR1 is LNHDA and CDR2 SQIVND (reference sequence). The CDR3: CASGYGGDDTQYF. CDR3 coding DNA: TGTGCCAGTGGTTATGGGGGGGATGATACGCAGTATTTT.

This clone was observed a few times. The chain's CDR3 is CASSLGRHPYEQYF. The CDR3 nucleotides read TGCGCCAGCAGCTTGGGAAGACATCCCTACGAGCAGTACTTC. The chain links TRBV5-1 to TRBJ2-7; D remains ambiguous. CDR3 length: 14 amino acids. Per the germline V gene, CDR1 is SGHRS and CDR2 is YFSETQ. V lost 0 bases, J lost 2 bases, and 9 bases lay in between. Variable domain in full (rest from reference TRBV5-1 and TRBJ2-7): KAGVTQTPRYLIKTRGQQVTLSCSPISGHRSVSWYQQTPGQGLQFLFEYFSETQRNKGNFPGRFSGRQFSNSRSEMNVSTLELGDSALYLCASSLGRHPYEQYFGPGTRLTVT.

The CDR3 DNA is TGTGCCAGCAGCTTTCCAGCGGGGGGTCACACCGGGGAGCTGTTTTTT. Protein: CASSFPAGGHTGELFF. V gene TRBV5-8 combines with J gene TRBJ2-2, with 9 nucleotides matching TRBD2. The V gene end was trimmed by 2 bases and the J gene end by 3 bases; junction bases not matched to a gene: 5. Germline values: CDR1 SGHTS, CDR2 YDEGEE. The CDR3 runs to 16 residues.

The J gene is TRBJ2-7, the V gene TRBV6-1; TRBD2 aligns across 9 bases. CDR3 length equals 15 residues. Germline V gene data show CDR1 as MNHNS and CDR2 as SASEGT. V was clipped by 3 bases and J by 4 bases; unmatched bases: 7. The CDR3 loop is CASSDLSGGPYEQYF. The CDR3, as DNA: TGTGCCAGCAGTGACCTTAGCGGGGGCCCTTACGAGCAGTACTTC.

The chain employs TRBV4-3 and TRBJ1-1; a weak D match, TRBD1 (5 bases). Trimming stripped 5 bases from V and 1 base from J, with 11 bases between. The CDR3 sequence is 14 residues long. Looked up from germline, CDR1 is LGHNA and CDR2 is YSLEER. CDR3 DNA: TGCGCCAGCAGCGAGGGGCGGGGGAACACTGAAGCTTTCTTT. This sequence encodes CASSEGRGNTEAFF.

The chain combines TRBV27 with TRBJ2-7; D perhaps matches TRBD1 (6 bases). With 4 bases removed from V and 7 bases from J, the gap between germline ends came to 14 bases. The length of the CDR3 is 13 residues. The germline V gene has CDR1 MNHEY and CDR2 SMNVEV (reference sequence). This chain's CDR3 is CASSWDTVGEQYF. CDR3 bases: TGTGCCAGCAGTTGGGACACCGTAGGGGAGCAGTACTTC.

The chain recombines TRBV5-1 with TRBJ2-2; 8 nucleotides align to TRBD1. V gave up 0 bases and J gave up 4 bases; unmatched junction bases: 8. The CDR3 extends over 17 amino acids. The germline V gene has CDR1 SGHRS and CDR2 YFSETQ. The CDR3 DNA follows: TGCGCCAGCAGCTTGGAGGCAGGGGGCGCGGGCACCGGGGAGCTGTTTTTT. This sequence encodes CASSLEAGGAGTGELFF.

CDR3 in DNA: TGTGCCAGCAGCTTAGCTGGACAGACTGCAGATACGCAGTATTTT. This codes for CASSLAGQTADTQYF. The rearrangement uses TRBV7-6 and TRBJ2-3, with a weak D call TRBD1 (6 bases). Trimming removed 0 bases at V and 4 bases at J, with 11 bases between. The CDR3 extends over 15 amino acids. CDR1 is SGHVS and CDR2 is FNYEAQ in the germline V gene.

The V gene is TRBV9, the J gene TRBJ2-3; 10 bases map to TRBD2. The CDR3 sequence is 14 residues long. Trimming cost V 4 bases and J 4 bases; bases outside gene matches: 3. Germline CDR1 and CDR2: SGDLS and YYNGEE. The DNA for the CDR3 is TGTGCCAGCAGCACTAGCGGGAAATCAGATACGCAGTATTTT. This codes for CASSTSGKSDTQYF.

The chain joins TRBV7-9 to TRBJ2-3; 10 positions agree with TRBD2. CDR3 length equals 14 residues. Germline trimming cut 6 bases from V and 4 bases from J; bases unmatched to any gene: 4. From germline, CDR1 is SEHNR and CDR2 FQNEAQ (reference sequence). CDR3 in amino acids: CASSWTSGADTQYF. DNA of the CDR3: TGTGCCAGCAGTTGGACTAGCGGCGCAGATACGCAGTATTTT. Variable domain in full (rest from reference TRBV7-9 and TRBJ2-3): DTGVSQNPRHKITKRGQNVTFRCDPISEHNRLYWYRQTLGQGPEFLTYFQNEAQLEKSRLLSDRFSAERPKGSFSTLEIQRTEQGDSAMYLCASSWTSGADTQYFGPGTRLTVL.

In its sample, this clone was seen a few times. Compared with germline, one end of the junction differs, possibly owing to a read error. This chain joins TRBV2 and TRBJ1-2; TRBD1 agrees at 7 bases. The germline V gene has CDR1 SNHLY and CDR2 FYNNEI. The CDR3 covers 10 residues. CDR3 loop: CASSGTVPSF. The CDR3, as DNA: TGTGCCAGCAGCGGGACAGTTCCATCCTTC.

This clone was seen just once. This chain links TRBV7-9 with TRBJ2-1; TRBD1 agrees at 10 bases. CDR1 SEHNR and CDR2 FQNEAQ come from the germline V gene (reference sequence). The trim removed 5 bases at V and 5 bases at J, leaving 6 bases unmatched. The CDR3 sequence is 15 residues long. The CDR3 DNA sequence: TGTGCCAGCAGCCTCGACAGGGGGCATAACAATGAGCAGTTCTTC. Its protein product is CASSLDRGHNNEQFF.

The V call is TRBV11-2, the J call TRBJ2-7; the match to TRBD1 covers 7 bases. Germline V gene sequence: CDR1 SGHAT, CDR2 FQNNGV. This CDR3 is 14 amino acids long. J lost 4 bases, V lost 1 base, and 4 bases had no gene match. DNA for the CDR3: TGTGCCAGCAGCTTAGTAACAGGGGCTTACGAGCAGTACTTC. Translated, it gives CASSLVTGAYEQYF.

The CDR3 spells CASSVRPTDTQYF. The CDR3 DNA reads TGTGCCAGCAGTGTCAGGCCCACAGATACGCAGTATTTT. The chain joins TRBV6-4 to TRBJ2-3; no reliable D call. Between the trimmed V and J ends, which lost 4 bases and 2 bases, there was a span of 7 bases. The germline CDR1 and CDR2 sequences are MRHNA and SNTAGT. The CDR3 loop spans 13 amino acids.

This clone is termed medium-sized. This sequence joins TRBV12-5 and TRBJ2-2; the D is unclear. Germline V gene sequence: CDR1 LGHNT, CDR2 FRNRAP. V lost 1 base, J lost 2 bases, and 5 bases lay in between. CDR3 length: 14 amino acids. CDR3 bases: TGTGCTAGTGGTTTGGACACCAACACCGGGGAGCTGTTTTTT. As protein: CASGLDTNTGELFF.